Listed here are 9 T cell receptor beta chains from one sample, sequenced in a study of cytomegalovirus exposure and HLA in healthy donors. This PCR relied on a set of 60 Vbeta primers and 13 Jbeta primers. Clones were sequenced by immunoSEQ multiplex PCR, and TCRdb holds only the in-frame ones, with some missing. The table lists fewer than 250,000 clones, around 80% of them singletons. The sample was PBMCs. These receptors all come from a male donor in good health and CMV-seronegative.

This clone is a singleton in its sample. The chain combines TRBV19 with TRBJ2-7; 8 bases are shared with TRBD1. This CDR3 has 15 amino acids. The J segment lost 0 bases and the V segment lost 3 bases, leaving 4 bases of the junction unmatched. In germline, CDR1 is LNHDA, CDR2 SQIVND (reference sequence). CDR3 sequence (DNA): TGTGCCAGTAGTATGGCAGGGGGCAGCTCCTACGAGCAGTACTTC. It yields the protein CASSMAGGSSYEQYF.

This sequence joins TRBV15 and TRBJ2-1; D perhaps matches TRBD1 (5 bases). Trimming took 5 bases from V and 2 from J, leaving 10 bases between them. Germline CDR1 and CDR2: LNHNV and YYDKDF (reference sequence). CDR3 length: 14 amino acids. This CDR3 is CATSSGITYNEQFF. Here the CDR3 DNA reads TGTGCCACCAGCTCAGGGATAACCTACAATGAGCAGTTCTTC.

The gene calls are TRBV7-2 and TRBJ2-3; weak D call: TRBD1 (5 bases). V lost 2 bases and J lost 6, with 15 bases in between. Germline V gene lookup returns CDR1 SGHTA and CDR2 FQGNSA. The CDR3 runs to 15 residues. DNA for the CDR3: TGTGCCAGCAGCTTAACGACCCGACCAGGGGATACGCAGTATTTT. Encoded protein: CASSLTTRPGDTQYF.

The rearrangement joins TRBV5-6 to TRBJ2-1; TRBD2 matches at 13 bases. V shed 5 bases, J shed 8 bases, and the junction held 7 bases outside the gene matches. This CDR3 is 15 amino acids long. Germline loops: CDR1 SGHDT, CDR2 YYEEEE. This CDR3 reads CASSPTSGRWYEQFF. For the CDR3, the DNA is TGTGCCAGCAGTCCGACTAGCGGGAGGTGGTATGAGCAGTTCTTC.

In its sample, this clone was seen a few times. The gene calls are TRBV19 and TRBJ2-2; TRBD1 matches at 9 bases. Unmatched junction bases numbered 8, after V lost 10 bases and J lost 8 bases. The CDR3 extends over 13 amino acids. The germline V gene encodes CDR1 LNHDA and CDR2 SQIVND (reference sequence). The CDR3 spells CATSGTGTGELFF. CDR3 sequence (DNA): TGTGCCACCTCCGGGACAGGGACTGGGGAGCTGTTTTTT.

The chain uses TRBV7-8 and TRBJ2-1; 12 bases map to TRBD2. After removal of 1 base from V and 6 bases from J, the junction contained 1 base not matched to a gene. The CDR3 length is 15 residues. Germline CDR1 and CDR2: SGHVS and FQNEAQ. For the CDR3, the DNA is TGTGCCAGCAGCTTAGGACTAGCGGGAGTCAATGAGCAGTTCTTC. The encoded protein is CASSLGLAGVNEQFF.

The J gene is TRBJ1-1, the V gene TRBV5-1; no firm D call. This CDR3 has 14 amino acids. Trimming stripped 2 bases from V and 1 base from J, with 9 bases between. Per germline, CDR1 SGHRS and CDR2 YFSETQ. The CDR3 protein is CASSLEGGNTEAFF. CDR3 DNA: TGCGCCAGCAGCTTAGAGGGAGGGAACACTGAAGCTTTCTTT.

The chain is built from TRBV10-3 and TRBJ2-5, with 12 positions matching TRBD2. The ends lost 11 bases at V and 3 bases at J; junction bases unmatched: 10. Per germline, CDR1 ENHRY and CDR2 SYGVKD. This CDR3 is 15 amino acids long. The CDR3 DNA reads TGTGCCGCAGCTCTAGCGGGAGGGCTCGAAGAGACCCAGTACTTC. This gives the protein CAAALAGGLEETQYF.

The genes are TRBV25-1 and TRBJ2-2; D might be TRBD1 (7 bases). Deletions cut 4 bases from V and 7 bases from J, with 16 bases between. The germline gives CDR1 MGHDK, CDR2 SYGVNS. The CDR3 consists of 15 residues. The CDR3 nucleotides are TGTGCCAGCAGTGGGGGACAGAAGGGACTCGGGGAGCTGTTTTTT. Its protein is CASSGGQKGLGELFF.